This passage covers 24 T cell receptor beta chains from one sample sequenced in a study of T cells in Graves' hyperthyroidism and ophthalmopathy. TCR beta CDR3 regions were amplified from RNA transcripts. First-round RT-PCR of the TCR CDR3 relied on the HTBI primer set. MiXCR, run by TCRdb on the multiplex PCR reads, gives a single entry per CDR3 protein. Of about 640,000 distinct CDR3 sequences listed, less than 25% are singletons. The source material was blood. All receptors derive from a man younger than 45 with Graves' ophthalmopathy.

Of note for this clonotype: This may stem from a read error, because a much larger clone lies one nucleotide away. V usage is TRBV5-1 and J usage is TRBJ2-1; D call uncertain. The V gene's germline CDR1 is SGHRS and CDR2 YFSETQ. V lost 3 bases and J lost 8, with 15 bases in between. The CDR3 runs to 14 residues. CDR3 loop: CASSSGPKDDEQFF. The CDR3 DNA reads as TGCGCCAGCAGCTCAGGACCTAAGGACGATGAGCAGTTCTTC.

This clonotype was seen repeatedly, ten times or more. The chain couples TRBV6-1 to TRBJ2-7; tentative D call: TRBD1 (6 bases). The CDR3 extends over 16 amino acids. Germline V lookup: CDR1 MNHNS, CDR2 SASEGT. The germline V and J ends were trimmed by 1 base and 3 bases, with 16 bases remaining between them. This CDR3 reads CASSEGSGTRGYEQYF. In DNA form, the CDR3 reads TGTGCCAGCAGTGAAGGCTCCGGGACACGAGGCTACGAGCAGTACTTC.

This chain connects TRBV28 to TRBJ2-4, with 7 bases lining up with TRBD1. This CDR3 is built from 15 residues. Germline V gives CDR1 MDHEN, CDR2 SYDVKM. V lost 4 bases to trimming and J lost 1 base; unmatched junction nucleotides: 4. This chain's CDR3 is CASSSQGKAKNIQYF. CDR3 nucleotide sequence: TGTGCCAGCAGTTCACAGGGGAAGGCCAAAAACATTCAGTACTTC.

The chain carries TRBV6-5 and TRBJ1-1; 11 bases map to TRBD1. The CDR3 totals 16 residues. Germline V gene data show CDR1 as MNHEY and CDR2 as SVGAGI. V shed 2 bases and J 5 bases; nucleotides not matched to a gene: 7. The CDR3 sequence is CASSYGQGASKTEAFF. CDR3 coding DNA: TGTGCCAGCAGTTACGGACAGGGGGCGTCGAAGACTGAAGCTTTCTTT.

The CDR3 here is CASSQSTGPVYGYTF. Here the CDR3 DNA reads TGCGCCAGCAGCCAGTCGACGGGCCCCGTCTATGGCTACACCTTC. The chain carries TRBV4-1 and TRBJ1-2; D not resolved. Germline V gene sequence: CDR1 MGHRA, CDR2 YSYEKL. This CDR3 has 15 amino acids. The V end was cut by 3 bases, the J end by 4 bases, with 15 bases between.

This clonotype has a handful of counts. V gene TRBV24-1 combines with J gene TRBJ2-1; 10 positions match TRBD2. CDR3 length: 16 amino acids. CDR1 is KGHDR, CDR2 SFDVKD, per germline. The V segment lost 4 bases and the J segment 7 bases; nucleotides outside the gene matches: 9. In nucleotides, the CDR3 is TGTGCCACCAGTGACCCTCTAGCGGGAGTTGGTAATGAGCAGTTCTTC. Translating it yields CATSDPLAGVGNEQFF.

DNA of the CDR3: TGCAGCGTTGAAGGGCAGGGGTACGGTGGCTACACCTTC. Translating it yields CSVEGQGYGGYTF. The V call is TRBV29-1, the J call TRBJ1-2; tentatively, D is TRBD1 (6 bases). V was cut by 1 base and J by 7 bases, with 13 bases left in between. Germline lookup yields CDR1 SQVTM and CDR2 ANQGSEA. The CDR3 consists of 13 residues.

This chain joins TRBV6-5 and TRBJ1-5, with D perhaps matching TRBD1 (5 bases). V was clipped by 2 bases and J by 2 bases, with 10 bases between them. CDR3 length: 15 amino acids. Looked up from germline, CDR1 is MNHEY and CDR2 is SVGAGI. The CDR3 reads CASSYQGFGNQPQHF. As DNA, the CDR3 is TGTGCCAGCAGTTACCAGGGTTTTGGCAATCAGCCCCAGCATTTT.

On this clonotype itself: A junction end diverges from the germline sequence, so it may reflect a read error. This chain joins TRBV20-1 and TRBJ2-5; possible D gene TRBD1, 6 bases. The CDR3 totals 12 residues. Looked up from germline, CDR1 is DFQATT and CDR2 is SNEGSKA (reference sequence). As DNA, the CDR3 is TGCAGTGTTAGAGGGGGTAGAGAGACCCAGTACTTC. Translated: CSVRGGRETQYF.

This clonotype was seen repeatedly, ten times or more. This chain joins TRBV18 and TRBJ1-1; possible D gene TRBD1, 6 bases. The germline V and J ends were trimmed by 5 bases and 2 bases, with 18 bases remaining between them. Germline-derived CDR1 and CDR2 are KGHSH and LQKENI. The CDR3 has 16 amino acids. CDR3 protein: CASSTVGTRHNTEAFF. Here the CDR3 DNA reads TGTGCCAGCTCAACAGTAGGGACAAGACATAACACTGAAGCTTTCTTT.

At least ten counts were recorded for this clonotype. This chain connects TRBV20-1 to TRBJ2-7, with D hard to call. CDR3 length: 11 residues. Trimming removed 6 bases at V and 0 bases at J, with 6 bases between. CDR1 is DFQATT, CDR2 SNEGSKA, per germline (reference sequence). The chain's CDR3 is CSARSSYEQYF. The DNA of the CDR3 is TGCAGTGCCCGGAGCTCCTACGAGCAGTACTTC.

This clonotype turned up a few times. V is TRBV10-2 and J is TRBJ1-5, with D unclear. CDR3 length: 14 residues. Germline-derived CDR1 and CDR2 are WSHSY and SAAADI. Trimming left V 3 bases short and J 3 bases short, with 9 bases between. For the CDR3, the DNA is TGCGCCAGCAGTGACCGAAGCATCAATCAGCCCCAGCATTTT. Its protein is CASSDRSINQPQHF.

The V and J genes are TRBV7-9 and TRBJ2-7; 11 bases are a match to TRBD1. The ends lost 5 bases at V and 5 bases at J; junction bases unmatched: 14. The CDR3 extends over 17 amino acids. Germline assignment: CDR1 SEHNR and CDR2 FQNEAQ (reference sequence). CDR3 loop: CASSPKIRDRGFNEQYF. The CDR3 DNA sequence: TGTGCCAGCAGCCCCAAAATCCGGGACAGGGGGTTTAACGAGCAGTACTTC. Full variable domain (remainder filled in from reference TRBV7-9 and TRBJ2-7): DTGVSQNPRHKITKRGQNVTFRCDPISEHNRLYWYRQTLGQGPEFLTYFQNEAQLEKSRLLSDRFSAERPKGSFSTLEIQRTEQGDSAMYLCASSPKIRDRGFNEQYFGPGTRLTVT.

This clonotype was detected ten times or more. The V call is TRBV11-2, the J call TRBJ1-1; no firm D call. The length of the CDR3 is 10 residues. Trimming removed 6 bases from V and 4 bases from J, with 3 bases in between. Germline loops: CDR1 SGHAT, CDR2 FQNNGV. This chain's CDR3 is CASRSTEAFF. The DNA of the CDR3 is TGTGCCAGCAGATCCACTGAAGCTTTCTTT. Full variable domain (missing parts from reference TRBV11-2 and TRBJ1-1): EAGVAQSPRYKIIEKRQSVAFWCNPISGHATLYWYQQILGQGPKLLIQFQNNGVVDDSQLPKDRFSAERLKGVDSTLKIQPAKLEDSAVYLCASRSTEAFFGQGTRLTVV.

This clonotype was picked up many times. The chain is built from TRBV30 and TRBJ2-7, with TRBD2 matching over 7 bases. In germline, CDR1 is GTSNPN, CDR2 SVGIG (reference sequence). V was clipped by 6 bases and J by 2 bases; unmatched bases: 4. This CDR3 comprises 12 residues. The CDR3 sequence is CACSSGAYEQYF. CDR3 DNA: TGTGCCTGCTCTAGCGGAGCCTACGAGCAGTACTTC. Using reference TRBV30 and TRBJ2-7 for the parts outside the CDR3, the full variable domain is SQTIHQWPATLVQPVGSPLSLECTVEGTSNPNLYWYRQAAGRGLQLLFYSVGIGQISSEVPQNLSASRPQDRQFILSSKKLLLSDSGFYLCACSSGAYEQYFGPGTRLTVT.

The chain combines TRBV27 with TRBJ2-4, with a weak D call TRBD1 (6 bases). V was cut by 4 bases and J by 0 bases, with 19 bases left in between. The CDR3 is 18 residues long. Germline V gene sequence: CDR1 MNHEY, CDR2 SMNVEV (reference sequence). The CDR3 coding sequence is TGTGCCAGCAGTTCTCGCCCGGCAGGGGTCGGAGCCAAAAACATTCAGTACTTC. Translation: CASSSRPAGVGAKNIQYF.

This clonotype occurred many times. The V and J genes are TRBV28 and TRBJ2-7; 7 bases align to TRBD2. CDR3 length: 13 amino acids. V was pared by 8 bases and J by 3 bases, with 7 bases of the junction left unmatched. Per the germline V gene, CDR1 is MDHEN and CDR2 is SYDVKM. The CDR3 sequence is CASESSGVYEQYF. CDR3 DNA: TGTGCCAGCGAGTCAAGCGGGGTCTACGAGCAGTACTTC.

Note on this clonotype: One end of the junction varies from germline; a read error may be responsible. V and J are TRBV5-1 and TRBJ2-5, with D tentatively TRBD1 (5 bases). CDR1 SGHRS and CDR2 YFSETQ come from the germline V gene. This CDR3 spans 14 amino acids. CDR3 residues: CASSPGHDQETQYF. CDR3 nucleotide sequence: TGTGCCAGCAGCCCAGGACACGACCAAGAGACCCAGTACTTC. The full variable domain, with the rest looked up from reference TRBV5-1 and TRBJ2-5, is KAGVTQTPRYLIKTRGQQVTLSCSPISGHRSVSWYQQTPGQGLQFLFEYFSETQRNKGNFPGRFSGRQFSNSRSEMNVSTLELGDSALYLCASSPGHDQETQYFGPGTRLLVL.

This clonotype was seen more than once but under ten times. This rearrangement joins TRBV20-1 to TRBJ1-1; maybe TRBD1 (5 bases). The CDR3 contains 11 residues. Trimming removed 5 bases from V and 6 bases from J, with 10 bases in between. CDR1 is DFQATT, CDR2 SNEGSKA, per germline (reference sequence). The CDR3 loop reads CSAGGEAEAFF. The CDR3 DNA sequence: TGCAGTGCTGGAGGGGAAGCTGAAGCTTTCTTT.

This clonotype was seen many times. This chain connects TRBV12-3 or TRBV12-4 to TRBJ2-7, with D hard to call. The V end was cut by 3 bases, the J end by 6 bases, with 6 bases between. CDR3 length: 11 residues. The CDR3 coding sequence is TGTGCCAGCAGTTTTTCCAGCGAGCAGTACTTC. This sequence encodes CASSFSSEQYF.

The chain carries TRBV15 and TRBJ2-7, with D possibly matching TRBD2 (5 bases). CDR1 and CDR2 (germline): LNHNV, YYDKDF (reference sequence). The CDR3 loop spans 17 amino acids. Trimming shortened V by 1 base and J by 3 bases, and 19 bases separated the two germline ends. The CDR3 coding sequence is TGTGCCACCAGCAGAGGTATCCGGAGGTATGCAGACTACGAGCAGTACTTC. It specifies CATSRGIRRYADYEQYF.

This clonotype has at least ten counts. The rearrangement links TRBV11-2 to TRBJ2-5; TRBD2 matches at 7 bases. The V segment lost 4 bases and the J segment 7 bases; nucleotides outside the gene matches: 12. The CDR3 totals 15 residues. Germline V CDR1 and CDR2: SGHAT, FQNNGV. CDR3 coding DNA: TGTGCCAGCAGCTCCGGCGGGAGTCTTGGGGGGACCCAGTACTTC. The encoded protein is CASSSGGSLGGTQYF.

This chain uses TRBV28 with TRBJ2-7; 12 bases line up with TRBD1. Germline V lookup: CDR1 MDHEN, CDR2 SYDVKM. V dropped 4 bases and J dropped 3; count of bases not matched to a gene: 13. The CDR3 covers 18 residues. CDR3 region: CASSWGGGGQGAFYEQYF. The DNA of the CDR3 is TGTGCCAGCAGTTGGGGGGGGGGGGGACAGGGGGCCTTCTACGAGCAGTACTTC.

V is TRBV10-3 and J is TRBJ2-1; D tentatively fits TRBD1 or TRBD2 (5 bases each). This CDR3 is 15 amino acids long. CDR1 ENHRY and CDR2 SYGVKD come from the germline V gene. Trimming removed 4 bases from V and 0 bases from J, with 10 bases in between. CDR3 in amino acids: CAISAGPSSYNEQFF. The CDR3 coding sequence is TGTGCCATCAGTGCGGGGCCTTCCTCCTACAATGAGCAGTTCTTC.